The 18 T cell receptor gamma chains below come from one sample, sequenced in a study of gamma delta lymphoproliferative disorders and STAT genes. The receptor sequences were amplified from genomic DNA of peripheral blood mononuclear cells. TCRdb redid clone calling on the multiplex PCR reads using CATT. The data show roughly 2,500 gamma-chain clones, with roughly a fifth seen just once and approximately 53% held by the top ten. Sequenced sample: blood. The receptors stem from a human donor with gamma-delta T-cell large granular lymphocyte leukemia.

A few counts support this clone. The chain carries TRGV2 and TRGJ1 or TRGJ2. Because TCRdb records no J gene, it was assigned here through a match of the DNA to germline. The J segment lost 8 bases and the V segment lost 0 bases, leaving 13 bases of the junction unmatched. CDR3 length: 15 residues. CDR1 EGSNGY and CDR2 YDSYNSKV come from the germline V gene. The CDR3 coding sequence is TGTGCCACCTGGGACGGGCTCCACGGTCTCGATAAGAAACTCTTT. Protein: CATWDGLHGLDKKLF.

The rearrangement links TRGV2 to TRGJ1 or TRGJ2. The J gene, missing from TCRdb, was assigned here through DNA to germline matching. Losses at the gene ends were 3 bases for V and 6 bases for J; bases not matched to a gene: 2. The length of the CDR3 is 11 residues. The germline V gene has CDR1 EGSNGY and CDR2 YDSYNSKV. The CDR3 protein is CATWDCYKKLF. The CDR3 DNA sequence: TGTGCCACCTGGGACTGTTATAAGAAACTCTTT.

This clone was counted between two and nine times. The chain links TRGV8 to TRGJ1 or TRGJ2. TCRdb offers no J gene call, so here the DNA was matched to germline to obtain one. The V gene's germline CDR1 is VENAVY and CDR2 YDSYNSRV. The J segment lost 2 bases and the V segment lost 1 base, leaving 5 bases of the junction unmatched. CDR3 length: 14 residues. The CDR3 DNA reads TGTGCCACCTGGGATAGCCGTTATTATTATAAGAAACTCTTT. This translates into CATWDSRYYYKKLF.

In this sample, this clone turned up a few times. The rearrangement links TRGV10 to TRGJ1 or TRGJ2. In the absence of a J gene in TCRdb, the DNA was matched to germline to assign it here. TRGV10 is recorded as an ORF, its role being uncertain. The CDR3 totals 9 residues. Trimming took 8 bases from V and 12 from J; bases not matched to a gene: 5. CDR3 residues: CAAWPGKLF. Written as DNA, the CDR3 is TGTGCTGCGTGGCCCGGGAAACTCTTT.

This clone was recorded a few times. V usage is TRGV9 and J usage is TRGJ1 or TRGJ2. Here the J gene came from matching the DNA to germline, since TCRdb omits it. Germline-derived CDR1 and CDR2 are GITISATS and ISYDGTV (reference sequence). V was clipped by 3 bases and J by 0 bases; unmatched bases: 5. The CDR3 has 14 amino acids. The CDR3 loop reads CALWEPANYYKKLF. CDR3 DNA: TGTGCCTTGTGGGAGCCCGCGAATTATTATAAGAAACTCTTT.

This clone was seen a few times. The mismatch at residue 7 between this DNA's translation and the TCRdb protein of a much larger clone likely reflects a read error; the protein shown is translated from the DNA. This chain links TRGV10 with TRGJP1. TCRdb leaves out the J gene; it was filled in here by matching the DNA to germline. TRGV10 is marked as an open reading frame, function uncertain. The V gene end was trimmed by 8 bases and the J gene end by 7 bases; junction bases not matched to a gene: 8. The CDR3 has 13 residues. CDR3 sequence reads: CAAWSPNGWFKIF. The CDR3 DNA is TGTGCTGCGTGGAGCCCCAATGGTTGGTTCAAGATATTT.

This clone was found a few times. CDR3 nucleotide sequence: TGTGCCTTGTGGGAGGCCGAAAATTATTATAAGAAACTCTTT. This codes for CALWEAENYYKKLF. V is TRGV9 and J is TRGJ1 or TRGJ2. No J segment appears in TCRdb, so it was assigned here by matching the sequence to germline. Germline CDR1 reads GITISATS; CDR2 reads ISYDGTV (reference sequence). V lost 2 bases, J lost 1 base, and 5 bases stayed unmatched. CDR3 length: 14 residues.

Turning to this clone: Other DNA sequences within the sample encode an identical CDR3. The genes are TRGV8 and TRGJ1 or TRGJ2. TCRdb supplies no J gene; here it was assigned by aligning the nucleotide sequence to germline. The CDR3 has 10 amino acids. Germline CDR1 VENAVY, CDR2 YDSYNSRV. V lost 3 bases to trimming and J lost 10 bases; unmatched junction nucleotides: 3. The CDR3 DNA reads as TGTGCCACCTGGGATCCGAAGAAACTCTTT. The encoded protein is CATWDPKKLF.

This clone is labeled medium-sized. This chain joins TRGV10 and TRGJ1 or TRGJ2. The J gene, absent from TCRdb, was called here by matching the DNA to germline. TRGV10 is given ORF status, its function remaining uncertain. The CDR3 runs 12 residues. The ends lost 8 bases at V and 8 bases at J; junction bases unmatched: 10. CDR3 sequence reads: CAAWDYNNKKLF. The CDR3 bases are TGTGCTGCGTGGGATTATAACAATAAGAAACTCTTT.

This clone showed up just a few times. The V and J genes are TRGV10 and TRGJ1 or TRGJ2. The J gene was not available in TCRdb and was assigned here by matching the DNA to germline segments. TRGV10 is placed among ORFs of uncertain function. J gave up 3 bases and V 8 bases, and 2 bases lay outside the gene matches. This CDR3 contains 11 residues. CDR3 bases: TGTGCTGCGTGGCCTTATTATAAGAAACTCTTT. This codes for CAAWPYYKKLF.

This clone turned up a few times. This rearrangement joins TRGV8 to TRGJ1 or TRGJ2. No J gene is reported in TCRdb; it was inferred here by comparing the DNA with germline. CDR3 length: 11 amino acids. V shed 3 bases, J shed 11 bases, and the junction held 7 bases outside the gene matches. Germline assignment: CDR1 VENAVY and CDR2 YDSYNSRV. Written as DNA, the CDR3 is TGTGCCACCTGGGATCCCCCCGAGAAACTCTTT. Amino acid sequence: CATWDPPEKLF.

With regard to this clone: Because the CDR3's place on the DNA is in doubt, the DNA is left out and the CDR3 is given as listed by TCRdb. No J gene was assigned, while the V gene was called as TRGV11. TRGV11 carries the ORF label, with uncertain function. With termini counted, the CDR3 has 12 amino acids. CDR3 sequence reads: CTTVPAGSFWLF.

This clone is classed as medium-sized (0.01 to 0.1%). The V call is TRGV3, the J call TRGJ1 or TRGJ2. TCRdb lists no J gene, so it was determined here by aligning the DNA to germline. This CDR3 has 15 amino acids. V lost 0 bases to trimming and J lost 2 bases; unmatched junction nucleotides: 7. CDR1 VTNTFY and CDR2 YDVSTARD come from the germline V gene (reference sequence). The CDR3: CATWDRPGDYYKKLF. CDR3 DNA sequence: TGTGCCACCTGGGACAGGCCGGGGGATTATTATAAGAAACTCTTT.

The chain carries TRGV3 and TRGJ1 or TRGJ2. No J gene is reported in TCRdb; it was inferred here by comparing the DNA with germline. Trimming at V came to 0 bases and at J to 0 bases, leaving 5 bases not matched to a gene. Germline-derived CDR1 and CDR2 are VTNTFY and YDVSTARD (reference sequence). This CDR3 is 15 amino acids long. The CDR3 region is CATWDRRWNYYKKLF. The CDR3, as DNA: TGTGCCACCTGGGACAGGCGCTGGAATTATTATAAGAAACTCTTT.

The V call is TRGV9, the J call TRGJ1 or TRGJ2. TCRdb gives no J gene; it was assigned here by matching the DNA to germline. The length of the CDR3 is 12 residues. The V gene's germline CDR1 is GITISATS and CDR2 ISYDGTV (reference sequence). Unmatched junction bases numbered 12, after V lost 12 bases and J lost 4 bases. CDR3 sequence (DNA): TGTGCCCCCCCGCGGGAATATTATAAGAAACTCTTT. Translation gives CAPPREYYKKLF.

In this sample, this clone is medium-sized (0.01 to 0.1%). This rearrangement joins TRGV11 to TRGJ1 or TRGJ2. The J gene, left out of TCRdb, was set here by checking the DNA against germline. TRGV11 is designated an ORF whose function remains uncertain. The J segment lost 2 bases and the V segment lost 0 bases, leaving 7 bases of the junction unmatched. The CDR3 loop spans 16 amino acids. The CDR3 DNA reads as TGTGCCTGCTGGATTAGGCACCGACCACATTATTATAAGAAACTCTTT. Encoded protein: CACWIRHRPHYYKKLF.

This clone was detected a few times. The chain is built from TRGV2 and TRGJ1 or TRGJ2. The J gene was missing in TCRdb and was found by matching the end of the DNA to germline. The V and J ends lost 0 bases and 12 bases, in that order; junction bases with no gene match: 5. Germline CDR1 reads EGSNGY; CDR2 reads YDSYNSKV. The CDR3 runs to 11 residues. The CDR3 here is CATWDGPWKLF. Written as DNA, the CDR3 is TGTGCCACCTGGGACGGGCCATGGAAACTCTTT.

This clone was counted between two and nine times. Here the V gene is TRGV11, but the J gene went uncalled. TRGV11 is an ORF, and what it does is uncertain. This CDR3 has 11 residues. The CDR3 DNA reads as TGTGCCTGCTGGATTAGCCCCCACGGACTCTTT. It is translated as CACWISPHGLF.